The 7 T cell receptor beta chains given below trace back to one sample, sequenced in a study of Tregs in tolerant kidney transplant recipients. Using immunoSEQ multiplex PCR, the repertoire was profiled, and TCRdb retains in-frame clones only, with some absent. The sample totals roughly 50,000 clones. Sequences were derived from CD4+ T cells from blood, sampled before the transplant. The receptors shown here come from a human donor who received a combined kidney and bone marrow transplant.

A note on this clone: The read terminates 3 residues before the CDR3 end, so the remaining end is supplied by the germline J gene. The J gene is TRBJ2-1, the V gene TRBV7-9; no definite D call. The CDR3 totals 14 residues. Germline CDR1 reads SEHNR; CDR2 reads FQNEAQ (reference sequence). Deletions cut 2 bases from V and 9 bases from J, with 14 bases between. CDR3 loop: CASSLPSSFGEQFF. The DNA read from the CDR3 is TGTGCCAGCAGCTTACCCTCAAGTTTCGGTGAG.

With regard to this clone: The read ends 3 residues shy of where the CDR3 ends; the end is completed using the germline J gene. The chain combines TRBV7-2 with TRBJ1-6; D is ambiguous. The CDR3 sequence is 14 residues long. Trimming cost V 3 bases and J 6 bases, with 9 bases left between them. CDR1 and CDR2 from the germline V gene are SGHTA and FQGNSA. The covered CDR3 bases are TGTGCCAGCAGCTTGAAGCGTGCTAATTCACCC. Translation: CASSLKRANSP. The full CDR3 protein is CASSLKRANSPLHF.

Here the CDR3 reads CASSRGQANEQFF. CDR3 DNA (partial): TGTGCCAGTAGTAGGGGACAGGCTAATGAG. The V and J genes are TRBV19 and TRBJ2-1; 8 nucleotides match TRBD1. The DNA ends 3 residues before the CDR3 does, and the rest of the CDR3 is filled in from the germline J gene. Germline CDR1 LNHDA, CDR2 SQIVND (reference sequence). The V segment lost 4 bases and the J segment 7 bases; nucleotides outside the gene matches: 3. The CDR3 spans 13 residues.

With respect to this clone: The read halts 3 residues ahead of the CDR3 end, with the missing end drawn from the germline J gene. The chain is built from TRBV20-1 and TRBJ2-7; the match to TRBD2 covers 9 bases. Per the germline V gene, CDR1 is DFQATT and CDR2 is SNEGSKA (reference sequence). The CDR3 is 14 amino acids. Trimming took 4 bases from V and 2 from J; bases not matched to a gene: 6. This chain's CDR3 is CSATLASGTYEQYF. The CDR3 DNA, read in part, is TGCAGTGCTACCCTCGCTAGCGGGACCTACGAG.

About this clone: The read ends 3 residues before the CDR3 terminus; that terminus is restored from the germline J gene. The J gene is TRBJ2-2, the V gene TRBV20-1, with D unresolved. Trimming cost V 0 bases and J 2 bases, with 10 bases left between them. CDR3 length equals 15 residues. Per the germline V gene, CDR1 is DFQATT and CDR2 is SNEGSKA (reference sequence). The CDR3 bases that were read are TGCAGTGCTAGAGATCCGGTGCCCAACACCGGGGAG. Translation gives CSARDPVPNTGE. In full, the CDR3 is CSARDPVPNTGELFF.

With regard to this clone: The CDR3 is cut off 3 residues early in the read; its end comes from the germline J gene. V and J are TRBV20-1 and TRBJ1-5, with 7 bases identical to TRBD1. V trimming: 3 bases; J trimming: 2 bases; junction bases outside the gene matches: 1. CDR3 length: 13 amino acids. CDR1 and CDR2 (germline): DFQATT, SNEGSKA (reference sequence). The CDR3 sequence is CSASTGGNQPQHF. Partial CDR3 DNA: TGCAGTGCTAGTACAGGGGGCAATCAGCCC.

About this clone: The CDR3 goes on 3 residues after the read ends, and that part is filled in from the germline J gene. The chain carries TRBV19 and TRBJ1-2; weak D call: TRBD1 (5 bases). Trimming left V 1 base short and J 2 bases short, with 8 bases between. CDR3 length: 14 residues. Germline V gene data show CDR1 as LNHDA and CDR2 as SQIVND (reference sequence). CDR3 sequence: CASSIGGPNYGYTF. The part of the CDR3 DNA that was read is TGTGCCAGTAGTATAGGGGGCCCGAACTATGGC.